This is a list of T cell receptor beta chains from one sample in a study of blood T cell repertoires in COVID-19. The method was immunoSEQ multiplex PCR; TCRdb's version includes in-frame clones alone and lacks a portion of them. Of 80,000 to 100,000 clones listed, roughly 79% are singletons. Sequencing input: peripheral blood. Source of these receptors: a human donor in a cohort sampled during active COVID-19. Both conserved end residues are part of each CDR3. D genes are given only for firm matches. A row's size may be missing; if present it is once, few, many or a size class.

CDR3 protein | CDR3 DNA | D gene | clone size | J gene | V gene
CSASGAGKLFF | TGCAGTGCTAGTGGGGCGGGAAAACTGTTTTTT | . | . | TRBJ1-4 | TRBV20-1
CASSPPGGETQYF | TGCGCCAGCAGCCCACCAGGGGGAGAGACCCAGTACTTC | TRBD1 | . | TRBJ2-5 | TRBV5-1
CASSSDNEQFF | TGTGCCAGCAGTTCGGACAATGAGCAGTTCTTC | . | few | TRBJ2-1 | TRBV27
CASSIQEDTQYF | TGTGCCAGCAGCATACAGGAAGATACGCAGTATTTT | . | . | TRBJ2-3 | TRBV6-5
CASSFDRVQETQYF | TGTGCCAGCAGCTTCGACAGAGTTCAAGAGACCCAGTACTTC | . | once | TRBJ2-5 | TRBV7-9
CASTIQGTVHNQPQHF | TGTGCCAGCACTATACAGGGCACAGTCCACAATCAGCCCCAGCATTTT | . | . | TRBJ1-5 | TRBV6-6
CASSYSYGQNQPQHF | TGTGCCAGCAGTTACTCGTATGGACAGAATCAGCCCCAGCATTTT | . | . | TRBJ1-5 | TRBV6-5
CASSPGGRDRGSPLHF | TGCGCCAGCAGCCCAGGGGGCCGGGACAGGGGTTCACCCCTCCACTTT | TRBD1 | . | TRBJ1-6 | TRBV5-1
CSASATLAGPNEQFF | TGCAGTGCTAGTGCAACCCTAGCGGGGCCCAATGAGCAGTTCTTC | TRBD2 | . | TRBJ2-1 | TRBV20-1
CASSFGQGLSHYGYTF | TGTGCCAGCAGTTTTGGACAGGGGCTAAGTCATTATGGCTACACCTTC | TRBD1 | few | TRBJ1-2 | TRBV28
CASSFGQTNEKLFF | TGTGCCAGTAGTTTCGGACAGACTAATGAAAAACTGTTTTTT | . | . | TRBJ1-4 | TRBV19
CASSFVGGEETQYF | TGTGCCAGCAGTTTCGTGGGGGGGGAAGAGACCCAGTACTTC | TRBD2 | few | TRBJ2-5 | TRBV6-2/TRBV6-3
CAISEDSRTQYF | TGTGCCATCAGTGAGGACTCTCGGACGCAGTATTTT | . | . | TRBJ2-3 | TRBV10-3
CASSDRGTEAFF | TGCGCCAGCAGCGACAGGGGAACTGAAGCTTTCTTT | TRBD1 | . | TRBJ1-1 | TRBV4-1
CASSAPSGRWVDTQYF | TGTGCCAGCAGCGCCCCTAGCGGGCGCTGGGTCGATACGCAGTATTTT | TRBD2 | few | TRBJ2-3 | TRBV7-9
CASSLDRGKGSPLHF | TGTGCCAGCAGCTTGGACAGGGGAAAAGGTTCACCCCTCCACTTT | TRBD1 | . | TRBJ1-6 | TRBV5-4
CASSQIYQGGGQETQYF | TGTGCCAGCAGCCAAATTTATCAAGGCGGGGGTCAAGAGACCCAGTACTTC | TRBD2 | . | TRBJ2-5 | TRBV3-1/TRBV3-2
CASSLTSGTETQYF | TGTGCCAGCAGTCTGACTAGCGGGACGGAGACCCAGTACTTC | TRBD2 | . | TRBJ2-5 | TRBV6-2/TRBV6-3
CASSLTGGRSYNSPLHF | TGTGCCAGCAGTCTGACAGGGGGCCGGTCCTATAATTCACCCCTCCACTTT | TRBD1 | . | TRBJ1-6 | TRBV28
CASSQKAPTSGGSTDTQYF | TGTGCCAGCAGCCAAAAGGCACCTACTAGCGGGGGAAGCACAGATACGCAGTATTTT | TRBD2 | . | TRBJ2-3 | TRBV14
CASSASGGVYNEQFF | TGTGCCAGCAGCGCTAGCGGGGGGGTTTACAATGAGCAGTTCTTC | TRBD2 | . | TRBJ2-1 | TRBV9
CASSLPTGDGNTIYF | TGTGCCAGCAGCTTGCCGACAGGGGATGGAAACACCATATATTTT | TRBD1 | . | TRBJ1-3 | TRBV5-5
CASSERDKVIYEQYF | TGTGCCAGCAGTGAACGGGACAAAGTTATCTACGAGCAGTACTTC | . | . | TRBJ2-7 | TRBV2
CASSYSSLIYSYNEQFF | TGTGCCAGCAGTTACTCGTCTCTAATCTACTCCTACAATGAGCAGTTCTTC | . | . | TRBJ2-1 | TRBV6-2/TRBV6-3